This paragraph reports one T cell receptor (beta chain). Its antigen is not identified. This specimen belongs to a study of T cell clonotyping in hematopoietic cell transplantation. Study-level points and caveats: No sorting was done, leaving CD4 and CD8 contributions mixed.

The V gene's germline CDR1 is LNHDA and CDR2 SQIVND (reference sequence). V shed 3 bases and J shed 8 bases, with 11 bases lying between them. This CDR3 contains 14 residues. Clones were sequenced by immunoSEQ multiplex PCR, and TCRdb holds only the in-frame ones, with some missing. This table holds about 8,900 clones, approximately 93% found once. The source material was PBMCs, sampled 100 days after allogeneic stem cell transplant. This TCR was recovered from a male patient between 45 and 59 years old who had an allogeneic stem cell transplant from a related donor, so T cells may come from the graft donor. Some clones in this sample may be carry-over from other donors' samples. This rearrangement joins TRBV19 to TRBJ1-6; the D is unclear. The CDR3 region has the DNA TGTGCCAGTAGTATCGTCCAGGCTTATTCACCCCTCCACTTT. This gives the protein CASSIVQAYSPLHF.